What follows are 29 T cell receptor beta chains derived from one specimen sequenced in a study of blood T cells in healthy people across ages. PCR was performed a second time for about 6 to 12 cycles using a sample-barcoded 5' primer and a J-beta primer mix. TCRdb passed the 5' RACE reads through MiXCR, listing each CDR3 protein once. The data show approximately 800,000 distinct CDR3 sequences, more than 35% seen once. The sample comprised blood. These receptors were taken from an elderly man in good health.

V gene TRBV9 combines with J gene TRBJ2-7; tentative D call: TRBD2 (5 bases). With 4 bases removed from V and 0 bases from J, the gap between germline ends came to 11 bases. CDR3 length: 14 amino acids. Germline CDR1 SGDLS, CDR2 YYNGEE. The CDR3 coding sequence is TGTGCCAGCAGCCCCCACCGGGGCTCCTACGAGCAGTACTTC. This translates into CASSPHRGSYEQYF. The full variable domain, completed using reference TRBV9 and TRBJ2-7, is DSGVTQTPKHLITATGQRVTLRCSPRSGDLSVYWYQQSLDQGLQFLIQYYNGEERAKGNILERFSAQQFPDLHSELNLSSLELGDSALYFCASSPHRGSYEQYFGPGTRLTVT.

The rearrangement links TRBV28 to TRBJ1-6; possibly TRBD1 for D (5 bases). CDR3 length: 14 amino acids. Trimming stripped 2 bases from V and 7 bases from J, with 9 bases between. Germline-derived CDR1 and CDR2 are MDHEN and SYDVKM. CDR3 region: CASSLRTPNSPLHF. CDR3 in DNA: TGTGCCAGCAGTTTAAGGACACCCAATTCACCCCTCCACTTT.

This clonotype was recorded at least ten times. The chain combines TRBV7-2 with TRBJ1-5, with a tentative D call TRBD1 (5 bases). Germline V gene data show CDR1 as SGHTA and CDR2 as FQGNSA. This CDR3 contains 15 residues. The V end was cut by 1 base, the J end by 7 bases, with 14 bases between. The CDR3 protein is CASSLDLGGWQPQHF. The DNA for the CDR3 is TGTGCCAGCAGCTTAGATCTGGGGGGATGGCAGCCCCAGCATTTT.

This clonotype was counted ten times or more. One base away lies a much larger clone, so this may be a sequencing read error. The chain couples TRBV6-6 to TRBJ2-5; D ambiguous. Germline V CDR1 and CDR2: MNHNY, SVGAGI (reference sequence). Trimming stripped 4 bases from V and 3 bases from J, with 3 bases between. CDR3 length equals 11 residues. The CDR3 sequence: CASSFEETQYF. In DNA, the CDR3 is TGTGCCAGCAGTTTTGAAGAGACCCAGTACTTC.

The rearrangement links TRBV15 to TRBJ2-7; tentatively, D is TRBD2 (5 bases). The CDR3 is 13 residues long. With 8 bases removed from V and 5 bases from J, the gap between germline ends came to 16 bases. The germline V gene has CDR1 LNHNV and CDR2 YYDKDF (reference sequence). The CDR3 coding sequence is TGTGCCACCTGCATGGGAGCGTTAGACGAGCAGTACTTC. Its translation: CATCMGALDEQYF.

The chain is built from TRBV12-3 or TRBV12-4 and TRBJ1-5; the D is unclear. The germline V and J ends were trimmed by 6 bases and 5 bases, with 11 bases remaining between them. This CDR3 comprises 13 residues. CDR3 loop: CASSPNRHQPQHF. The CDR3 region has the DNA TGTGCCAGCAGCCCCAATCGGCATCAGCCCCAGCATTTT.

The chain links TRBV4-1 to TRBJ2-5, with 9 bases aligning to TRBD2. Judging by the DNA end, TRBJ2-7 fits better; the J call may be wrong. The CDR3 runs to 16 residues. CDR1 is MGHRA and CDR2 is YSYEKL in the germline V gene. CDR3 amino acids: CASSEMAGTSLHEQYF. As DNA, the CDR3 is TGCGCCAGCAGCGAGATGGCCGGGACTAGCCTTCACGAGCAGTACTTC.

This chain joins TRBV20-1 and TRBJ2-1, with TRBD2 identical over 12 bases. Germline-derived CDR1 and CDR2 are DFQATT and SNEGSKA (reference sequence). V lost 7 bases, J lost 3 bases, and 7 bases stayed unmatched. The CDR3 contains 15 residues. The CDR3 DNA reads TGCAGTGGCGTCCTAGCGGGAGGGCACTACAATGAGCAGTTCTTC. Its translation: CSGVLAGGHYNEQFF.

The V gene is TRBV11-2, the J gene TRBJ2-5; a possible D gene is TRBD1 (5 bases). The J call may be in error: the DNA end matches TRBJ2-7 better. Germline CDR1 is SGHAT and CDR2 is FQNNGV. The CDR3 totals 15 residues. CDR3 in amino acids: CASSLARLQGYEQYF. The DNA for the CDR3 is TGTGCCAGCAGCTTAGCCCGTTTGCAGGGCTACGAGCAGTACTTC.

In this sample, this clonotype turned up many times. This rearrangement joins TRBV2 to TRBJ2-1, with D perhaps matching TRBD1 (5 bases). The CDR3 is 12 residues long. The germline V and J ends were trimmed by 5 bases and 7 bases, with 9 bases remaining between them. Germline CDR1 is SNHLY and CDR2 is FYNNEI. The CDR3 DNA sequence: TGTGCCAGCAGTTCGCAGGGTAATGAGCAGTTCTTC. Its protein product is CASSSQGNEQFF.

This clonotype was observed many times. The DNA for the CDR3 is TGTGCCAGTACAGGGTATCACCTGCAGTATTTT. It codes for CASTGYHLQYF. V and J are TRBV25-1 and TRBJ2-3; D might be TRBD1 (6 bases). The CDR3 runs to 11 residues. CDR1 is MGHDK, CDR2 SYGVNS, per germline. V lost 9 bases to trimming and J lost 11 bases, with 15 bases between them.

This clonotype was counted ten times or more. The chain employs TRBV27 and TRBJ2-2; either TRBD1 or TRBD2 may fit D (5 bases each). The CDR3 runs 14 residues. V gave up 8 bases and J gave up 8 bases, with 18 bases separating them. CDR1 is MNHEY and CDR2 is SMNVEV in the germline V gene (reference sequence). DNA of the CDR3: TGTGCCAGCGCTCCGGGACCCCACCTTGGGGAGCTGTTTTTT. It yields the protein CASAPGPHLGELFF.

This clonotype was counted a few times. This rearrangement joins TRBV6-2 or TRBV6-3 to TRBJ2-7; D not resolved. Germline CDR1 MNHEY, CDR2 SVGEGT. V lost 11 bases, J lost 4 bases, and 15 bases lay in between. This CDR3 comprises 12 residues. The CDR3 DNA is TGTGCCGGTGGGAAGAGGCCTTACGAGCAGTACTTC. Protein: CAGGKRPYEQYF.

This clonotype has just a few counts. This chain links TRBV20-1 with TRBJ2-1; 11 nucleotides agree with TRBD2. Germline CDR1 is DFQATT and CDR2 is SNEGSKA (reference sequence). CDR3 length: 14 amino acids. Trimming at V came to 6 bases and at J to 9 bases, leaving 10 bases not matched to a gene. In DNA form, the CDR3 reads TGCAGTGCAATTAGCGGGAGGGCCTTTAGTGAGCAGTTCTTC. This encodes CSAISGRAFSEQFF.

This clonotype showed up just a few times. This chain joins TRBV7-9 and TRBJ2-3; a weak D match, TRBD2 (5 bases). The ends were cut back, 5 bases at V and 2 bases at J, with 14 bases in the middle. The germline gives CDR1 SEHNR, CDR2 FQNEAQ (reference sequence). The length of the CDR3 is 15 residues. In DNA form, the CDR3 reads TGTGCCAGCAGCCTTCCGGGCGGGTACACAGATACGCAGTATTTT. Protein: CASSLPGGYTDTQYF.

The V call is TRBV30, the J call TRBJ2-6; D remains ambiguous. Germline CDR1 and CDR2: GTSNPN and SVGIG (reference sequence). This CDR3 is 13 amino acids long. CDR3 DNA sequence: TGTGCGCTTGATGGAACTGGGGCCAACGTCCTGACTTTC. Its protein product is CALDGTGANVLTF.

The chain links TRBV7-2 to TRBJ2-5, with no clear D. Looked up from germline, CDR1 is SGHTA and CDR2 is FQGNSA. V lost 1 base and J 3 bases, leaving 12 bases between the germline ends. The CDR3 totals 15 residues. This CDR3 is CASSLDIGGEETQYF. The CDR3 DNA follows: TGTGCCAGCAGCTTAGATATCGGTGGGGAAGAGACCCAGTACTTC.

The table lists this clonotype with a few counts. The chain carries TRBV2 and TRBJ2-3; 10 bases align to TRBD1. The CDR3 is 14 residues long. Germline V gene sequence: CDR1 SNHLY, CDR2 FYNNEI. The ends lost 5 bases at V and 4 bases at J; junction bases unmatched: 3. CDR3 loop: CASSRTGGPDTQYF. CDR3 in DNA: TGTGCCAGCAGTAGGACAGGGGGGCCAGATACGCAGTATTTT. Together with reference TRBV2 and TRBJ2-3, the CDR3 gives the full variable domain: EPEVTQTPSHQVTQMGQEVILRCVPISNHLYFYWYRQILGQKVEFLVSFYNNEISEKSEIFDDQFSVERPDGSNFTLKIRSTKLEDSAMYFCASSRTGGPDTQYFGPGTRLTVL.

This clonotype was observed many times. The gene calls are TRBV2 and TRBJ2-7, with D tentatively TRBD1 (6 bases). The CDR3 totals 14 residues. With 4 bases removed from V and 6 bases from J, the gap between germline ends came to 16 bases. The germline CDR1 and CDR2 sequences are SNHLY and FYNNEI. The CDR3 DNA follows: TGTGCCAGCAGTGTGGGCCAGGGGAGAACCGAGCAGTACTTC. Translation gives CASSVGQGRTEQYF. The entire variable domain, with the rest obtained from reference TRBV2 and TRBJ2-7, is as follows: EPEVTQTPSHQVTQMGQEVILRCVPISNHLYFYWYRQILGQKVEFLVSFYNNEISEKSEIFDDQFSVERPDGSNFTLKIRSTKLEDSAMYFCASSVGQGRTEQYFGPGTRLTVT.

This clonotype was seen a handful of times. The J gene is TRBJ2-1, the V gene TRBV7-2; possible D gene TRBD2, 6 bases. V was cut by 8 bases and J by 6 bases, with 17 bases left in between. The germline gives CDR1 SGHTA, CDR2 FQGNSA. The CDR3 has 14 residues. The CDR3 here is CASPGGVRINEQFF. The CDR3 region has the DNA TGTGCCAGCCCCGGCGGGGTAAGGATCAATGAGCAGTTCTTC.

This sequence joins TRBV28 and TRBJ1-2; no firm D call. CDR1 is MDHEN, CDR2 SYDVKM, per germline. V lost 8 bases, J lost 4 bases, and 11 bases lay in between. The CDR3 runs to 12 residues. Here the CDR3 DNA reads TGTGCCAGCTTTTCGGAAATCTATGGCTACACCTTC. It is translated as CASFSEIYGYTF.

The rearrangement links TRBV28 to TRBJ2-1; 12 nucleotides line up with TRBD2. The CDR3 runs 17 residues. Germline loops: CDR1 MDHEN, CDR2 SYDVKM. The V segment lost 5 bases and the J segment 9 bases; nucleotides outside the gene matches: 14. CDR3 bases: TGTGCCAGCAGTCCGGCTAGCGGGAGGGCTAAGTCGGGTGAGCAGTTCTTC. Protein product: CASSPASGRAKSGEQFF.

This chain connects TRBV20-1 to TRBJ2-1; TRBD1 agrees at 8 bases. With V trimmed by 2 bases and J by 4 bases, 10 bases remained unmatched. Per the germline V gene, CDR1 is DFQATT and CDR2 is SNEGSKA (reference sequence). This CDR3 comprises 16 residues. The CDR3 loop is CSARPRTGLRYNEQFF. As DNA, the CDR3 is TGCAGTGCTAGACCCCGGACAGGGTTAAGGTACAATGAGCAGTTCTTC.

Worth noting for this clonotype: A read error may explain this, as a much larger clone is one base away. J is TRBJ2-1 and V is TRBV29-1, with D possibly called TRBD1 or TRBD2 (6 bases each). The J call is in doubt because the DNA end fits TRBJ2-7 better. The V gene's germline CDR1 is SQVTM and CDR2 ANQGSEA. The CDR3 spans 13 residues. CDR3 loop: CSYTPGAYNEQYF. For the CDR3, the DNA is TGCAGCTATACCCCGGGGGCCTACAATGAGCAGTACTTC.

The rearrangement joins TRBV7-9 to TRBJ2-7; D call uncertain. Germline-derived CDR1 and CDR2 are SEHNR and FQNEAQ (reference sequence). Trimming took 5 bases from V and 6 from J, leaving 11 bases between them. CDR3 length: 12 amino acids. The CDR3 is CASSPDPREQYF. The DNA of the CDR3 is TGTGCCAGCAGCCCCGACCCCCGCGAGCAGTACTTC.

This clonotype was found a few times. This chain connects TRBV12-3 or TRBV12-4 to TRBJ1-1; D remains unclear. This CDR3 has 12 amino acids. The V gene lost 8 bases and the J gene lost 8 bases, with 15 bases spanning the gap. CDR3 residues: CASGWSRGEAFF. CDR3 DNA: TGTGCCAGCGGATGGAGTCGAGGCGAAGCTTTCTTT.

This clonotype occurred a few times. The chain has TRBV5-1 and TRBJ2-5; D uncertain. V was pared by 0 bases and J by 2 bases, with 11 bases between. CDR1 is SGHRS and CDR2 is YFSETQ in the germline V gene. The CDR3 has 15 amino acids. The CDR3 region has the DNA TGCGCCAGCAGCTTGGGGCCAGCTCTTCAAGAGACCCAGTACTTC. Protein: CASSLGPALQETQYF.

This clonotype has only a few counts. The rearrangement links TRBV20-1 to TRBJ2-1; 7 bases are shared with TRBD2. Germline trimming cut 6 bases from V and 9 bases from J; bases unmatched to any gene: 5. Germline V gene data show CDR1 as DFQATT and CDR2 as SNEGSKA (reference sequence). There are 11 residues in the CDR3. As DNA, the CDR3 is TGCAGTGCACTATTAGCGGGTGAGCAGTTCTTC. Translating it yields CSALLAGEQFF.

V is TRBV2 and J is TRBJ2-4; possible D gene TRBD2, 5 bases. The CDR3 loop spans 16 amino acids. V shed 7 bases and J shed 3 bases, with 19 bases lying between them. The germline V gene has CDR1 SNHLY and CDR2 FYNNEI. CDR3 region: CASNLEGLLSKNIQYF. DNA for the CDR3: TGTGCCAGCAACCTCGAGGGCTTACTTAGCAAAAACATTCAGTACTTC.